These T cell receptor beta chains were read from a single sample in a study of response to subunit inactivated influenza vaccine. One entry per CDR3 protein results from TCRdb running MiXCR on the RT-PCR reads. Of roughly 650,000 distinct CDR3 sequences in the sample, less than 15% are singletons; the top ten hold around 7.6%. The material sequenced was PBMCs from blood, taken about 14 days before vaccination. These receptors all come from a man between 45 and 60 years old who received an inactivated influenza vaccine. CDR3s include the opening cysteine and the closing phenylalanine or tryptophan. A D gene is named only where the DNA matches it firmly. The listing skips clone size in some rows; elsewhere it reads once, few, many or a size class.

D,size,J,V,CDR3,DNA
TRBD1,many,TRBJ2-2,TRBV6-2/TRBV6-3,CASSYWTGSGELFF,TGTGCCAGCAGTTACTGGACAGGGTCCGGGGAGCTGTTTTTT
.,.,TRBJ2-7,TRBV6-2/TRBV6-3,CASSSGRDRRTYEQYF,TGTGCCAGCAGTTCCGGCCGCGACAGGCGTACCTACGAGCAGTACTTC
.,.,TRBJ2-3,TRBV4-3,CASSQERLSSTDTQYF,TGCGCCAGCAGCCAAGAAAGACTCTCTAGCACAGATACGCAGTATTTT
.,.,TRBJ2-3,TRBV20-1,CSATSRSLTDTQYF,TGCAGTGCTACCTCAAGGAGTCTCACAGATACGCAGTATTTT
.,few,TRBJ2-6,TRBV5-1,CASSSRSGANVLTF,TGCGCCAGCAGCTCCCGTTCTGGGGCCAACGTCCTGACTTTC
.,many,TRBJ1-5,TRBV4-2,CASSQAGAGQPQHF,TGTGCCAGCAGCCAGGCAGGGGCGGGTCAGCCCCAGCATTTT
TRBD2,many,TRBJ2-3,TRBV29-1,CSVDGTSGAHTDTQYF,TGCAGCGTTGATGGTACTAGCGGGGCACACACAGATACGCAGTATTTT
.,.,TRBJ1-4,TRBV7-8,CASSFSVRGEKLFF,TGTGCCAGCAGCTTCAGCGTTCGGGGTGAAAAACTGTTTTTT
.,few,TRBJ1-1,TRBV6-1,CASSDRSKGDTEAFF,TGTGCCAGCAGTGATAGATCAAAAGGAGACACTGAAGCTTTCTTT
TRBD1,.,TRBJ2-7,TRBV5-1,CASSLYQGAAYEQYF,TGCGCCAGCAGCTTGTATCAGGGGGCGGCCTACGAGCAGTACTTC
TRBD2,.,TRBJ2-3,TRBV7-2,CASSPRIPSGSTDTQYF,TGTGCCAGCAGCCCCCGCATCCCTAGCGGAAGCACAGATACGCAGTATTTT
.,.,TRBJ1-6,TRBV4-3,CASSPDGRSYNSPLHF,TGCGCCAGCAGCCCGGACGGCCGCTCCTATAATTCACCCCTCCACTTT
TRBD1,.,TRBJ2-1,TRBV9,CASSRTTGQTYNEQFF,TGTGCCAGCAGCAGAACCACGGGACAGACCTACAATGAGCAGTTCTTC
TRBD1,many,TRBJ1-2,TRBV10-3,CAISEEFQGGYGYTF,TGTGCCATCAGTGAGGAATTTCAGGGGGGCTATGGCTACACCTTC
TRBD2,few,TRBJ2-1,TRBV11-2,CASSQRLAGDLRDEQFF,TGTGCCAGCAGCCAGAGACTAGCGGGAGACTTGAGGGATGAGCAGTTCTTC
TRBD1,.,TRBJ1-2,TRBV12-3/TRBV12-4,CASRRTGGDYGYTF,TGTGCCAGCAGAAGGACAGGGGGCGACTATGGCTACACCTTC
TRBD1,.,TRBJ2-5,TRBV24-1,CATAGGRETQYF,TGTGCCACAGCAGGGGGTCGGGAGACCCAGTACTTC
.,.,TRBJ2-7,TRBV20-1,CSARDPRLAYEQYF,TGCAGTGCTAGAGATCCGAGACTAGCCTACGAGCAGTACTTC
TRBD2,few,TRBJ2-7,TRBV10-3,CAISESTSGGYEQYF,TGTGCCATCAGTGAGTCGACTAGCGGAGGCTACGAGCAGTACTTC
TRBD1,few,TRBJ2-3,TRBV27,CASSWDSRFTDTQYF,TGTGCCAGCAGTTGGGACAGCCGCTTCACAGATACGCAGTATTTT
.,few,TRBJ2-1,TRBV11-2,CASSIIREQFF,TGTGCCAGCAGCATAATCAGGGAGCAGTTCTTC
.,.,TRBJ2-6,TRBV19,CASGVTGANVLTF,TGTGCCAGTGGTGTTACTGGGGCCAACGTCCTGACTTTC
TRBD2,.,TRBJ2-3,TRBV5-1,CASSLSTSGTEDTQYF,TGCGCCAGCAGCTTGTCGACCAGCGGGACTGAGGATACGCAGTATTTT
TRBD2,few,TRBJ2-1,TRBV6-2/TRBV6-3,CASGYSGSSYNEQFF,TGTGCCAGCGGGTATAGCGGGAGCTCCTACAATGAGCAGTTCTTC
.,many,TRBJ2-1,TRBV4-2,CASSQGVSSYNEQFF,TGTGCCAGCAGCCAAGGGGTAAGCTCCTACAATGAGCAGTTCTTC
TRBD2,few,TRBJ2-1,TRBV9,CASSNGTSGGNEQFF,TGTGCCAGCAGCAACGGGACTAGCGGGGGGAATGAGCAGTTCTTC
.,few,TRBJ2-5,TRBV10-2,CASSDPSGSQETQYF,TGCGCCAGCAGCGATCCTTCCGGGTCTCAAGAGACCCAGTACTTC
TRBD1,few,TRBJ1-1,TRBV11-1,CASSRGTGTGGLGTEAFF,TGTGCCAGCAGCCGGGGGACCGGGACAGGGGGATTGGGCACTGAAGCTTTCTTT
TRBD2,.,TRBJ2-7,TRBV4-3,CASSQDTGGHASYEQYF,TGCGCCAGCAGCCAAGATACGGGGGGGCATGCGTCCTACGAGCAGTACTTC
.,.,TRBJ2-2,TRBV4-2,CASRERVLENTGELFF,TGTGCCTCCCGAGAACGGGTGCTGGAGAACACCGGGGAGCTGTTTTTT
TRBD2,many,TRBJ2-1,TRBV20-1,CSASSSGRAHNEQFF,TGCAGTGCTAGTTCTTCGGGGAGGGCCCACAATGAGCAGTTCTTC
.,.,TRBJ1-1,TRBV24-1,CATSDPAGEAFF,TGTGCCACCAGTGACCCGGCGGGTGAAGCTTTCTTT
.,many,TRBJ2-5,TRBV29-1,CSVGPGTPYQETQYF,TGCAGCGTCGGTCCCGGGACACCGTACCAAGAGACCCAGTACTTC
.,.,TRBJ1-3,TRBV2,CASNGPYGGTIYF,TGTGCCAGCAATGGCCCCTACGGTGGCACCATATATTTT
.,few,TRBJ2-4,TRBV20-1,CSASGPIQYF,TGCAGTGCGTCAGGACCGATTCAGTACTTC
.,many,TRBJ1-1,TRBV18,CASSPLPGEGILKNTEAFF,TGTGCCAGCTCACCCCTTCCAGGGGAGGGAATACTAAAGAACACTGAAGCTTTCTTT
TRBD1,.,TRBJ2-4,TRBV4-3,CASSQGQGPSLQYF,TGCGCCAGCAGCCAAGGACAGGGGCCATCTCTTCAGTACTTC
.,.,TRBJ2-7,TRBV5-1,CASSYGDSYEQYF,TGCGCCAGCAGCTACGGGGACTCCTACGAGCAGTACTTC
.,few,TRBJ2-4,TRBV29-1,CSVEKLLAKNIQYF,TGCAGCGTTGAAAAACTTTTAGCCAAAAACATTCAGTACTTC
TRBD2,.,TRBJ2-5,TRBV5-1,CASQLAEQETQYF,TGCGCCAGTCAACTAGCGGAGCAAGAGACCCAGTACTTC
TRBD1,.,TRBJ1-6,TRBV20-1,CSARAQTGANSPLHF,TGCAGTGCTAGAGCCCAAACAGGGGCTAATTCACCCCTCCACTTT
.,few,TRBJ2-7,TRBV4-3,CASSQGYLGAIYEQYF,TGCGCCAGCAGCCAAGGTTATCTGGGGGCGATCTACGAGCAGTACTTC
.,few,TRBJ2-7,TRBV20-1,CSARGGYYEQYF,TGCAGTGCTAGAGGGGGGTACTACGAGCAGTACTTC